This TCR beta chain is drawn from a study of blood T cell repertoires in COVID-19. The CDR3 runs to 15 residues. V trimming: 2 bases; J trimming: 4 bases; junction bases outside the gene matches: 3. The germline V gene has CDR1 MNHEY and CDR2 SVGAGI. Assay: immunoSEQ multiplex PCR; the TCRdb copy retains only in-frame clones and omits some. There are some 350,000 clones in the sample; over 75% occur only once, and approximately 3.1% lies in the top ten. The gene calls are TRBV6-5 and TRBJ2-3; 10 nucleotides agree with TRBD2. The TCR comes from a woman between 25 and 40 years old who had recovered from COVID-19. Sequenced: PBMCs or T cells enriched from blood (not recorded which). The CDR3 is CASSYRLAGADTQYF. The CDR3 DNA is TGTGCCAGCAGTTACCGGCTAGCGGGAGCAGATACGCAGTATTTT.